These 10 T cell receptor beta chains came from one sample sequenced in a study of blood T cells in healthy people across ages. Then a second PCR, running roughly 7 to 11 cycles, was carried out with a sample-barcoded 5' primer and a J-beta primer mix. TCRdb re-analysed the 5' RACE reads in MiXCR, keeping a single row per CDR3 protein. The sample gives just over 1 million distinct CDR3 sequences, over 35% of which show up once; approximately 17% is in the top ten. The sequenced material came from blood. These receptors originate from a woman aged 55 to 70 in good health.

There are a few counts of this clonotype. The rearrangement uses TRBV7-8 and TRBJ2-1; 13 bases align to TRBD2. Per germline, CDR1 SGHVS and CDR2 FQNEAQ. Losses at the gene ends were 6 bases for V and 6 bases for J; bases not matched to a gene: 14. There are 18 residues in the CDR3. CDR3 loop: CASSTGTSGILAPNEQFF. The CDR3 DNA is TGTGCCAGCAGTACCGGGACTAGCGGGATCCTAGCCCCCAATGAGCAGTTCTTC.

With regard to this clonotype: A read error may produce the germline difference seen at one junction end. The rearrangement uses TRBV7-2 and TRBJ2-1; D is perhaps TRBD2 (6 bases). The CDR3 is made up of 15 amino acids. Germline CDR1 reads SGHTA; CDR2 reads FQGNSA. This CDR3 is CASSNRLESSNVQFF. CDR3 DNA: TGTGCCAGCAGCAACCGACTAGAATCTAGCAATGTGCAGTTCTTC.

The sample holds a few counts of this clonotype. V is TRBV28 and J is TRBJ2-5; D is ambiguous. The V and J ends lost 5 bases and 2 bases respectively, with 24 bases between them. Germline lookup yields CDR1 MDHEN and CDR2 SYDVKM. The CDR3 totals 18 residues. CDR3 sequence (DNA): TGTGCCAGCAGTCCCTCCTCTCCCAGAGTAGGTGCGCAAGAGACCCAGTACTTC. Translating it yields CASSPSSPRVGAQETQYF.

The chain joins TRBV5-1 to TRBJ2-5, with TRBD2 as a possible D gene (7 bases). This CDR3 has 13 residues. The germline V and J ends were trimmed by 5 bases and 5 bases, with 13 bases remaining between them. Germline values: CDR1 SGHRS, CDR2 YFSETQ. This CDR3 reads CASSRGAKETQYF. The CDR3 coding sequence is TGCGCCAGCAGTCGGGGGGCAAAGGAGACCCAGTACTTC. Full variable domain (remainder filled in from reference TRBV5-1 and TRBJ2-5): KAGVTQTPRYLIKTRGQQVTLSCSPISGHRSVSWYQQTPGQGLQFLFEYFSETQRNKGNFPGRFSGRQFSNSRSEMNVSTLELGDSALYLCASSRGAKETQYFGPGTRLLVL.

The CDR3 spells CAISEWGPDNQPQHF. The CDR3, as DNA: TGTGCCATCAGTGAGTGGGGACCCGACAATCAGCCCCAGCATTTT. The chain employs TRBV10-3 and TRBJ1-5, with a possible D match to TRBD1 (5 bases). This CDR3 has 15 amino acids. CDR1 is ENHRY, CDR2 SYGVKD, per germline. The germline V and J ends were trimmed by 1 base and 3 bases, with 10 bases remaining between them.

The CDR3 here is CASSQVSGVNEQYF. The CDR3 DNA sequence: TGTGCCAGCAGCCAAGTGTCGGGAGTGAACGAGCAGTACTTC. The rearrangement joins TRBV14 to TRBJ2-7, with D perhaps matching TRBD2 (6 bases). The germline V gene has CDR1 SGHDN and CDR2 FVKESK. The CDR3 spans 14 residues. Trimming removed 1 base at V and 5 bases at J, with 12 bases between.

In this sample, this clonotype turned up many times. V is TRBV27 and J is TRBJ2-5, with no clear D. Looked up from germline, CDR1 is MNHEY and CDR2 is SMNVEV (reference sequence). V lost 4 bases and J lost 2, with 11 bases in between. The CDR3 extends over 14 amino acids. CDR3 loop: CASSSRSWQETQYF. CDR3 bases: TGTGCCAGCAGTTCACGATCATGGCAAGAGACCCAGTACTTC.

This clonotype was recorded many times. The CDR3: CSARDRWVDTQYF. The CDR3 DNA follows: TGCAGTGCTAGAGATCGATGGGTAGATACGCAGTATTTT. The rearrangement uses TRBV20-1 and TRBJ2-3; D is unresolved. The germline CDR1 and CDR2 sequences are DFQATT and SNEGSKA (reference sequence). The CDR3 spans 13 residues. Trimming took 0 bases from V and 5 from J, leaving 9 bases between them.

V gene TRBV20-1 combines with J gene TRBJ2-3, with unresolved D. This CDR3 contains 13 residues. Germline V gene sequence: CDR1 DFQATT, CDR2 SNEGSKA (reference sequence). V lost 3 bases and J 4 bases, leaving 11 bases between the germline ends. The CDR3 protein is CSASASRADTQYF. The CDR3 DNA reads as TGCAGTGCTAGTGCTTCTCGGGCAGATACGCAGTATTTT.

This clonotype was recorded at least ten times. The rearrangement joins TRBV6-2 or TRBV6-3 to TRBJ2-7, with D possibly matching TRBD1 (7 bases). The CDR3 is made up of 16 amino acids. Between the trimmed V and J ends, which lost 2 bases and 6 bases, there was a span of 20 bases. Looked up from germline, CDR1 is MNHEY and CDR2 is SVGEGT. CDR3 sequence: CASSYVGTGEAGEQYF. CDR3 DNA sequence: TGTGCCAGCAGTTACGTAGGTACAGGGGAGGCAGGCGAGCAGTACTTC.